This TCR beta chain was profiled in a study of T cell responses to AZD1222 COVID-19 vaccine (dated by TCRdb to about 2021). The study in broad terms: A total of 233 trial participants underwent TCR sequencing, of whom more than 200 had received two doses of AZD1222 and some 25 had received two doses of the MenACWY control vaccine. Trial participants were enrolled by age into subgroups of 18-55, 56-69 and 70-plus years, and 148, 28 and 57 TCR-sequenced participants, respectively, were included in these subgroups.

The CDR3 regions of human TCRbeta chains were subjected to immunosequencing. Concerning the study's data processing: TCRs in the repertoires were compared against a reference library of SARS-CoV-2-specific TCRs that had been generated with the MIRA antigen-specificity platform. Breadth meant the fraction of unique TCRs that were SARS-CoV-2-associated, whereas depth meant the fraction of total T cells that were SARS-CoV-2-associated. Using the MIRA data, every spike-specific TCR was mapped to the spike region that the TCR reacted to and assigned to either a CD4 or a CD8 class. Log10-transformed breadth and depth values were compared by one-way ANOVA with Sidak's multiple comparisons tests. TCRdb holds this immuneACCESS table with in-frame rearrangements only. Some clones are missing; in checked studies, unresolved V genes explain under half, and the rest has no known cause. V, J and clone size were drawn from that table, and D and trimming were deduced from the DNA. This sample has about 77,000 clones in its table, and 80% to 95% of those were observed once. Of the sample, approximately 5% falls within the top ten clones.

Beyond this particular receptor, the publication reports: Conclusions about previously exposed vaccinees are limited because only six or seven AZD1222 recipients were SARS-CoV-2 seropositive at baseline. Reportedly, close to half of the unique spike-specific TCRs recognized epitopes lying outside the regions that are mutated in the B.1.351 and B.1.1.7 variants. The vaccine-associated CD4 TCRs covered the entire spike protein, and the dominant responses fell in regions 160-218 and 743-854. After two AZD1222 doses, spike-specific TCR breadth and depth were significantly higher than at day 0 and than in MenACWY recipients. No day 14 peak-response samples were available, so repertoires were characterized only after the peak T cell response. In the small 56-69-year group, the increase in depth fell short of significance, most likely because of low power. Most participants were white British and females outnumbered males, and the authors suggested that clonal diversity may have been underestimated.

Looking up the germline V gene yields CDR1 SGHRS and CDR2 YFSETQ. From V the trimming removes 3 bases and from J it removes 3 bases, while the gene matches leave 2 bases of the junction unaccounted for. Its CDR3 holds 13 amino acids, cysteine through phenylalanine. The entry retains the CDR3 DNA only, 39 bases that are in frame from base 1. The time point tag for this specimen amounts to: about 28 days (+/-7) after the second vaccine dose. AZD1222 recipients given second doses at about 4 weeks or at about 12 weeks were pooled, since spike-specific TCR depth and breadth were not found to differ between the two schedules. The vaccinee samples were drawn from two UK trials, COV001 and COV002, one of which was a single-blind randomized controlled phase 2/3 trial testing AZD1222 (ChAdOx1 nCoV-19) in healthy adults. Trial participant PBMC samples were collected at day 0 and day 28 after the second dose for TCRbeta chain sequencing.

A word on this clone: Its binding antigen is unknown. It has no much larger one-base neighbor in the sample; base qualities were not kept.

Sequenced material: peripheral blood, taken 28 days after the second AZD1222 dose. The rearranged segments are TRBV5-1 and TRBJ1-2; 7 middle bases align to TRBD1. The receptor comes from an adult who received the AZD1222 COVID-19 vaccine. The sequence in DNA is TGCGCCAGCAGCTCGGGGACAGACTATGGCTACACCTTC. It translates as CASSSGTDYGYTF.